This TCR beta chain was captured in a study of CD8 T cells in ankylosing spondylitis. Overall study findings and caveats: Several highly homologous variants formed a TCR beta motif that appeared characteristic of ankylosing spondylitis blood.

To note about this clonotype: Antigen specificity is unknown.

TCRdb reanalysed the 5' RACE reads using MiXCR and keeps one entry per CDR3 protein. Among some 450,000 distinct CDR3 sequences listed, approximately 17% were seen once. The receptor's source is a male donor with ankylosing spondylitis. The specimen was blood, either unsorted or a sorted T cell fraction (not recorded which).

CDR3 protein: CASSPRPRNTGELFF. The CDR3 bases are TGTGCCAGCTCACCTCGCCCCCGAAACACCGGGGAGCTGTTTTTT. The chain recombines TRBV18 with TRBJ2-2, with unresolved D. The CDR3 is 15 amino acids. CDR1 and CDR2 from the germline V gene are KGHSH and LQKENI. V was trimmed by 3 bases and J by 2 bases, leaving 10 bases between them.